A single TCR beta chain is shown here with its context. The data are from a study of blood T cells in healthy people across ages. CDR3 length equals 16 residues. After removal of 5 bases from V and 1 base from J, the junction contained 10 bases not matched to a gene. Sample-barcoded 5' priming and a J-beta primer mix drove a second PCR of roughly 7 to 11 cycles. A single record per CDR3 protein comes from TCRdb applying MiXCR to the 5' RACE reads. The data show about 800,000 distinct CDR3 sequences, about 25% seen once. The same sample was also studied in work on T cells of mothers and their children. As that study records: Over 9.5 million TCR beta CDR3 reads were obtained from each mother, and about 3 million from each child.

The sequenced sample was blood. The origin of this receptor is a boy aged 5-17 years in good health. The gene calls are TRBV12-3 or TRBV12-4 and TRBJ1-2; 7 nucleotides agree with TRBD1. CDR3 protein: CASSVDPGQLNYGYTF. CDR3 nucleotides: TGTGCCAGCAGTGTAGATCCGGGACAGCTTAACTATGGCTACACCTTC.